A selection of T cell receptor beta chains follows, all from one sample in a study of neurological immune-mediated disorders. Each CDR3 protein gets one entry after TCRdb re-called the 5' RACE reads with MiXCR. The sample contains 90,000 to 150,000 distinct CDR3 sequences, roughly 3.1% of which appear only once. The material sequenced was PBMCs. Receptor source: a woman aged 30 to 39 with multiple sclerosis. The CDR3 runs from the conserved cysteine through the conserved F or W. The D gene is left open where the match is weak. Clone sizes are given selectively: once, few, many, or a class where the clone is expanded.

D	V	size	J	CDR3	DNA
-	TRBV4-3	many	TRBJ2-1	CASSQVGGTNEQFF	TGCGCCAGCAGCCAAGTAGGAGGGACCAATGAGCAGTTCTTC
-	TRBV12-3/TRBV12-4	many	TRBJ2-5	CASSDGQIQETQYF	TGTGCCAGCAGCGACGGACAGATACAAGAGACCCAGTACTTC
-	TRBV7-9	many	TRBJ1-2	CASSQISTQYGYTF	TGTGCCAGCAGTCAGATCTCCACCCAATATGGCTACACCTTC
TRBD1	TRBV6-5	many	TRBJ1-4	CASSAGTGGEKLFF	TGTGCCAGCAGCGCCGGGACAGGTGGTGAAAAACTGTTTTTT
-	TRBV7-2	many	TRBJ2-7	CASSPAYEQYF	TGTGCCAGCAGCCCAGCCTACGAGCAGTACTTC
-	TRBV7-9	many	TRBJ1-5	CASTRDSNQPQHF	TGTGCCAGCACCCGGGACAGCAATCAGCCCCAGCATTTT
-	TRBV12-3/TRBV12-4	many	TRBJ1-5	CASSPGRNNQPQHF	TGTGCCAGCAGCCCCGGACGGAACAATCAGCCCCAGCATTTT
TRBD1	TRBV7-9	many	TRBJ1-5	CASSLNPGGQPQHF	TGTGCCAGCAGCTTAAACCCAGGGGGACAGCCCCAGCATTTT
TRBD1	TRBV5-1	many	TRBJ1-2	CASSLQGTGGARSYGYTF	TGCGCCAGCAGCTTGCAGGGGACAGGGGGCGCGCGAAGCTATGGCTACACCTTC
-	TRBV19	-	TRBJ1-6	CASKEVAYSTLNF	TGTGCCAGTAAGGAGGTGGCCTATTCAACCCTCAACTTT
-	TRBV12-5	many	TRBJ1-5	CASGSTGNQPQHF	TGTGCTAGTGGTTCCACCGGCAATCAGCCCCAGCATTTT
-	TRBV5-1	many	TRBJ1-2	CASRIQANYGYTF	TGCGCCAGCAGGATACAGGCTAACTATGGCTACACCTTC
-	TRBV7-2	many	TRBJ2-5	CASSLGQQGPGETQYF	TGTGCCAGCAGCTTAGGTCAACAGGGTCCTGGGGAGACCCAGTACTTC
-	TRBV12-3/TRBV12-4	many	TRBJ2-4	CASSRRVSKNIQYF	TGTGCCAGCAGTCGCAGGGTTTCCAAAAACATTCAGTACTTC
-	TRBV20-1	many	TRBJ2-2	CSARASLANTGELFF	TGCAGTGCTAGAGCTTCACTAGCGAACACCGGGGAGCTGTTTTTT
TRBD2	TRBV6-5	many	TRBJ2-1	CASRLRGAGGYNEQFF	TGTGCCAGCAGACTGAGGGGAGCGGGAGGGTACAATGAGCAGTTCTTC
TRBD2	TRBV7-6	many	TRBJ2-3	CASSPSGSRDTQYF	TGTGCCAGCAGCCCCAGCGGGAGTCGCGATACGCAGTATTTT
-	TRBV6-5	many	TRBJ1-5	CASSERGQPQHF	TGTGCCAGCAGCGAAAGAGGTCAGCCCCAGCATTTT
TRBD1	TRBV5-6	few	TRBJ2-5	CASSSDRGLETQYF	TGTGCCAGCAGCTCCGACAGGGGGCTAGAGACCCAGTACTTC
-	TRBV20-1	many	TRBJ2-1	CSARGLIADRYNEQFF	TGCAGTGCTAGAGGACTAATAGCGGATCGGTACAATGAGCAGTTCTTC
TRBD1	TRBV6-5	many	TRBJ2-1	CASSYFLGQGGTYNEQFF	TGTGCCAGCAGTTATTTCCTGGGACAGGGAGGTACCTACAATGAGCAGTTCTTC
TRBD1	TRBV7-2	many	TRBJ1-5	CASSLAQGAEQPQHF	TGTGCCAGCAGCTTAGCGCAGGGGGCGGAGCAGCCCCAGCATTTT